The 32 T cell receptor beta chains presented below share a single source sample, sequenced in a study of CD8+ T cells in alopecia areata. Treatment denoted: oral pan-JAK inhibitor, 5-10 mg twice daily. Isolated RNA was reverse transcribed into cDNA used as the sequencing template. Only in-frame clones appear in the TCRdb table, and some are missing; sequencing was by immunoSEQ multiplex PCR. Of 90,000 or so clones in the sample, roughly two fifths were seen once. The sequencing used CD8+ T cells sorted from blood, collected at week 24, from a patient treated with tofacitinib. These receptors came from a human donor with alopecia areata.

DNA of the CDR3: TGCGCCAGCAGCCTACTAGCGGGAGGAAACAATGAGCAGTTCTTC. Its translation: CASSLLAGGNNEQFF. The rearrangement joins TRBV4-3 to TRBJ2-1; 12 bases are shared with TRBD2. Germline CDR1 is LGHNA and CDR2 is YSLEER. Germline trimming cut 4 bases from V and 5 bases from J; bases unmatched to any gene: 3. CDR3 length: 15 amino acids.

The chain is built from TRBV12-5 and TRBJ2-3; D is undetermined. The V gene lost 2 bases and the J gene lost 5 bases, with 14 bases spanning the gap. The CDR3 is 15 residues long. Germline lookup yields CDR1 LGHNT and CDR2 FRNRAP. The CDR3 DNA is TGTGCTAGTGGTTTGACCCCACCGGAGAGAGATACGCAGTATTTT. This gives the protein CASGLTPPERDTQYF.

The chain's CDR3 is CATSRDRLAGYNEQFF. In DNA form, the CDR3 reads TGTGCCACCAGCAGAGATAGGCTAGCGGGATACAATGAGCAGTTCTTC. The rearrangement links TRBV15 to TRBJ2-1; the match to TRBD2 covers 9 bases. The CDR3 is made up of 16 amino acids. CDR1 and CDR2 from the germline V gene are LNHNV and YYDKDF (reference sequence). The junction had 4 bases not matched to a gene; V was cut back by 0 bases and J by 4 bases.

The table lists this clone with a few counts. J is TRBJ1-2 and V is TRBV14, with D possibly matching TRBD1 (5 bases). Trimming cost V 4 bases and J 7 bases, with 13 bases left between them. The length of the CDR3 is 13 residues. Germline V lookup: CDR1 SGHDN, CDR2 FVKESK. The CDR3 region is CASSPVRGTGYTF. CDR3 nucleotide sequence: TGTGCCAGCAGCCCCGTGCGGGGGACTGGCTACACCTTC.

This clone was seen a handful of times. J is TRBJ2-5 and V is TRBV28; 9 bases are shared with TRBD2. CDR1 and CDR2 from the germline V gene are MDHEN and SYDVKM. There are 17 residues in the CDR3. J was trimmed by 1 base and V by 5 bases; bases with no gene match: 11. The CDR3 sequence is CASSTQIAGDIQETQYF. The CDR3 DNA reads as TGTGCCAGCAGTACCCAGATAGCGGGAGACATCCAAGAGACCCAGTACTTC.

The chain links TRBV5-1 to TRBJ2-7, with a tentative D call TRBD2 (6 bases). The germline gives CDR1 SGHRS, CDR2 YFSETQ. The CDR3 spans 16 residues. V gave up 2 bases and J gave up 4 bases, with 19 bases separating them. Written as DNA, the CDR3 is TGCGCCAGCAGCTTCGGAGGGGTGGGGCGGGCATACGAGCAGTACTTC. Protein sequence: CASSFGGVGRAYEQYF.

V usage is TRBV5-6 and J usage is TRBJ2-1; 8 nucleotides line up with TRBD1. Trimming took 0 bases from V and 4 from J; bases not matched to a gene: 0. This CDR3 comprises 14 residues. Germline CDR1 reads SGHDT; CDR2 reads YYEEEE. CDR3 DNA sequence: TGTGCCAGCAGCTTGGGGACAGGGTACAATGAGCAGTTCTTC. Translating gives CASSLGTGYNEQFF.

This clone has more than one count but fewer than ten. The rearrangement uses TRBV27 and TRBJ2-1; possibly TRBD1 for D (5 bases). Germline V gene sequence: CDR1 MNHEY, CDR2 SMNVEV (reference sequence). The CDR3 covers 12 residues. V lost 1 base and J 7 bases, leaving 5 bases between the germline ends. The CDR3 sequence is CASSLYRNEQFF. In DNA, the CDR3 is TGTGCCAGCAGTTTATACAGGAATGAGCAGTTCTTC.

There are a few counts of this clone. The chain couples TRBV6-5 to TRBJ2-2; D uncertain. The CDR3 runs 14 residues. Trimming took 2 bases from V and 6 from J, leaving 10 bases between them. Germline CDR1 MNHEY, CDR2 SVGAGI. CDR3 in DNA: TGTGCCAGCAGTTACACCCTCAAGCCCGGGGAGCTGTTTTTT. Residues: CASSYTLKPGELFF.

V and J are TRBV9 and TRBJ1-2; no definite D call. The length of the CDR3 is 10 residues. CDR1 and CDR2 (germline): SGDLS, YYNGEE. Deletions cut 3 bases from V and 9 bases from J, with 6 bases between. CDR3: CASSGGSYTF. The CDR3 DNA is TGTGCCAGCAGCGGCGGAAGCTACACCTTC. Full variable domain (outside the CDR3, taken from reference TRBV9 and TRBJ1-2): DSGVTQTPKHLITATGQRVTLRCSPRSGDLSVYWYQQSLDQGLQFLIQYYNGEERAKGNILERFSAQQFPDLHSELNLSSLELGDSALYFCASSGGSYTFGSGTRLTVV.

V gene TRBV30 combines with J gene TRBJ2-7; tentative D call: TRBD1 (5 bases). Trimming removed 4 bases from V and 3 bases from J, with 16 bases in between. The germline gives CDR1 GTSNPN, CDR2 SVGIG (reference sequence). The CDR3 totals 14 residues. CDR3 region: CAWTFLRQIYEQYF. CDR3 bases: TGTGCCTGGACCTTCCTTCGACAGATCTACGAGCAGTACTTC.

This clone was counted a few times. The rearrangement joins TRBV4-1 to TRBJ1-1; D may be TRBD1 (6 bases). The CDR3 is 13 amino acids. The ends were cut back, 4 bases at V and 1 base at J, with 7 bases in the middle. The germline CDR1 and CDR2 sequences are MGHRA and YSYEKL. The CDR3 bases are TGCGCCAGCAGCCGGGGGCAGAACACTGAAGCTTTCTTT. Translation: CASSRGQNTEAFF.

This chain uses TRBV30 with TRBJ1-2, with 8 bases lining up with TRBD1. The CDR3 spans 14 residues. In germline, CDR1 is GTSNPN, CDR2 SVGIG (reference sequence). V gave up 1 base and J gave up 3 bases; unmatched junction bases: 4. The CDR3 is CAWSATGGDYGYTF. CDR3 coding DNA: TGTGCCTGGAGTGCCACAGGGGGGGACTATGGCTACACCTTC.

The chain uses TRBV6-6 and TRBJ2-3, with unresolved D. From germline, CDR1 is MNHNY and CDR2 SVGAGI (reference sequence). The CDR3 length is 15 residues. The V end lost 0 bases, the J end lost 3 bases, and 10 bases lay between the germline ends. CDR3 in amino acids: CASSYSSGGTDTQYF. CDR3 nucleotide sequence: TGTGCCAGCAGTTACTCGTCGGGTGGTACAGATACGCAGTATTTT.

V is TRBV7-8 and J is TRBJ2-5; D is tentatively TRBD1 or TRBD2 (5 bases each). Germline V gene sequence: CDR1 SGHVS, CDR2 FQNEAQ. CDR3 size: 15 residues. With 3 bases removed from V and 0 bases from J, the gap between germline ends came to 11 bases. The CDR3 protein is CASSFGTANQETQYF. The CDR3 DNA sequence: TGTGCCAGCAGCTTTGGGACGGCGAACCAAGAGACCCAGTACTTC.

The chain couples TRBV6-6 to TRBJ1-5; a possible D gene is TRBD1 (5 bases). Germline-derived CDR1 and CDR2 are MNHNY and SVGAGI (reference sequence). Between the trimmed V and J ends, which lost 6 bases and 5 bases, there was a span of 5 bases. This CDR3 has 11 residues. The CDR3 loop reads CASRGDQPQHF. In nucleotides, the CDR3 is TGTGCCAGCAGAGGGGATCAGCCCCAGCATTTT.

The chain couples TRBV4-2 to TRBJ2-2; 7 bases are a match to TRBD2. Looked up from germline, CDR1 is LGHNA and CDR2 is YNFKEQ. The CDR3 length is 16 residues. V gave up 1 base and J gave up 7 bases; unmatched junction bases: 9. The CDR3 sequence: CASSQVAGDLVGELFF. CDR3 in DNA: TGTGCCAGCAGCCAAGTCGCGGGAGATTTGGTCGGGGAGCTGTTTTTT.

J is TRBJ2-7 and V is TRBV6-9; D could derive from TRBD1 or TRBD2 (5 bases each). The V gene lost 1 base and the J gene lost 4 bases, with 11 bases spanning the gap. Germline V gives CDR1 MNHGY, CDR2 SVAAGI. This CDR3 comprises 14 residues. CDR3 sequence reads: CASSYFGTLYEQYF. In DNA, the CDR3 is TGTGCCAGCAGTTATTTCGGGACCCTGTACGAGCAGTACTTC.

In its sample, this clone was seen a few times. This chain joins TRBV4-3 and TRBJ2-7, with D unresolved. The CDR3 contains 16 residues. Germline lookup yields CDR1 LGHNA and CDR2 YSLEER. V shed 0 bases and J shed 6 bases, with 18 bases lying between them. The CDR3 nucleotides read TGCGCCAGCAGCCAAGATCTCGAAGGTTCGCACGGCGAGCAGTACTTC. The encoded protein is CASSQDLEGSHGEQYF.

J is TRBJ2-7 and V is TRBV9; no firm D call. The CDR3 consists of 15 residues. Germline V gene lookup returns CDR1 SGDLS and CDR2 YYNGEE. V was pared by 0 bases and J by 3 bases, with 13 bases between. The CDR3 DNA sequence: TGTGCCAGCAGCGTAGGACCTGGTGAGTTCTACGAGCAGTACTTC. Translation gives CASSVGPGEFYEQYF.

This chain connects TRBV27 to TRBJ1-3; maybe TRBD1 (5 bases). Germline lookup yields CDR1 MNHEY and CDR2 SMNVEV (reference sequence). The CDR3 has 14 residues. V lost 6 bases and J lost 2, with 11 bases in between. CDR3 amino acids: CASRLGGAGNTIYF. DNA of the CDR3: TGTGCCAGCAGGCTGGGGGGAGCTGGAAACACCATATATTTT.

This clone was seen only a few times. The rearrangement uses TRBV30 and TRBJ2-1; 12 nucleotides agree with TRBD1. J was trimmed by 5 bases and V by 5 bases; bases with no gene match: 7. Germline assignment: CDR1 GTSNPN and CDR2 SVGIG (reference sequence). There are 15 residues in the CDR3. The CDR3 is CAWLFRDRGHNEQFF. In DNA, the CDR3 is TGTGCCTGGCTCTTCCGGGACAGGGGGCACAATGAGCAGTTCTTC.

This rearrangement joins TRBV29-1 to TRBJ2-2; D is perhaps TRBD2 (6 bases). CDR1 SQVTM and CDR2 ANQGSEA come from the germline V gene. This CDR3 region has 14 residues. Trimming stripped 7 bases from V and 3 bases from J, with 15 bases between. Here the CDR3 DNA reads TGCAGCGCAAGGAGGGACGTGGACACCGGGGAGCTGTTTTTT. Amino acid sequence: CSARRDVDTGELFF.

V and J are TRBV9 and TRBJ2-1; D is unresolved. Trimming took off 2 bases at V and 8 bases at J, with 11 bases between the two ends. The CDR3 runs 13 residues. The germline gives CDR1 SGDLS, CDR2 YYNGEE. CDR3 coding DNA: TGTGCCAGCAGCGTTTTGTCCCCTCATGAGCAGTTCTTC. Its protein product is CASSVLSPHEQFF.

The rearrangement joins TRBV27 to TRBJ2-1, with D maybe TRBD1 (6 bases). The CDR3 runs 16 residues. With 6 bases removed from V and 0 bases from J, the gap between germline ends came to 15 bases. Germline loops: CDR1 MNHEY, CDR2 SMNVEV (reference sequence). This CDR3 is CASRSTGLSSYNEQFF. The CDR3 DNA follows: TGTGCCAGCAGGTCGACAGGCTTAAGCTCCTACAATGAGCAGTTCTTC.

The gene calls are TRBV4-1 and TRBJ2-7; 7 bases line up with TRBD2. The germline gives CDR1 MGHRA, CDR2 YSYEKL. The J segment lost 3 bases and the V segment lost 1 base, leaving 6 bases of the junction unmatched. This CDR3 contains 15 residues. The CDR3 loop reads CASSQAPSGNYEQYF. The DNA for the CDR3 is TGCGCCAGCAGCCAAGCCCCCAGCGGGAACTACGAGCAGTACTTC.

The chain carries TRBV2 and TRBJ2-1, with 10 bases that match TRBD2. Germline V gives CDR1 SNHLY, CDR2 FYNNEI. The CDR3 is 15 amino acids. V gave up 6 bases and J gave up 5 bases; unmatched junction bases: 7. DNA for the CDR3: TGTGCCAGCAGAGGTAGAGGACTAGCGGACAATGAGCAGTTCTTC. This sequence encodes CASRGRGLADNEQFF.

This clone has more than one count but fewer than ten. V and J are TRBV9 and TRBJ2-5; 11 bases fit TRBD1. Looked up from germline, CDR1 is SGDLS and CDR2 is YYNGEE. Trimming took 3 bases from V and 5 from J; bases not matched to a gene: 6. The CDR3 runs to 15 residues. The CDR3 spells CASSDSGTGGETQYF. As DNA, the CDR3 is TGTGCCAGCAGCGATTCCGGGACAGGGGGTGAGACCCAGTACTTC.

This chain links TRBV27 with TRBJ1-4; D unresolved. Germline V gene data show CDR1 as MNHEY and CDR2 as SMNVEV (reference sequence). The CDR3 covers 15 residues. Trimming took 2 bases from V and 5 from J, leaving 12 bases between them. The CDR3: CASSLHYRGNEKLFF. The CDR3, as DNA: TGTGCCAGCAGTTTACACTACCGGGGAAATGAAAAACTGTTTTTT.

The chain is built from TRBV4-3 and TRBJ1-1; D remains ambiguous. V dropped 2 bases and J dropped 1 base, with 11 bases sitting between them. Germline values: CDR1 LGHNA, CDR2 YSLEER. The CDR3 is made up of 15 amino acids. The CDR3 sequence: CASSQFAGENTEAFF. The CDR3 DNA follows: TGCGCCAGCAGCCAATTCGCAGGAGAGAACACTGAAGCTTTCTTT.

The chain employs TRBV25-1 and TRBJ2-2; D possibly corresponds to TRBD1 (5 bases). The CDR3 has 16 amino acids. V lost 1 base, J lost 5 bases, and 14 bases lay in between. From germline, CDR1 is MGHDK and CDR2 SYGVNS. CDR3 nucleotides: TGTGCCAGCAGTGAATTGGGTAGGGGTGATACCGGGGAGCTGTTTTTT. It codes for CASSELGRGDTGELFF.

The V and J genes are TRBV13 and TRBJ1-1; possible D gene TRBD1, 6 bases. The V end lost 4 bases, the J end lost 6 bases, and 12 bases lay between the germline ends. CDR3 length: 13 residues. Germline CDR1 PRHDT, CDR2 FYEKMQ (reference sequence). The CDR3: CASSYGQTPEAFF. The CDR3 DNA follows: TGTGCCAGCAGCTATGGACAGACCCCTGAAGCTTTCTTT.